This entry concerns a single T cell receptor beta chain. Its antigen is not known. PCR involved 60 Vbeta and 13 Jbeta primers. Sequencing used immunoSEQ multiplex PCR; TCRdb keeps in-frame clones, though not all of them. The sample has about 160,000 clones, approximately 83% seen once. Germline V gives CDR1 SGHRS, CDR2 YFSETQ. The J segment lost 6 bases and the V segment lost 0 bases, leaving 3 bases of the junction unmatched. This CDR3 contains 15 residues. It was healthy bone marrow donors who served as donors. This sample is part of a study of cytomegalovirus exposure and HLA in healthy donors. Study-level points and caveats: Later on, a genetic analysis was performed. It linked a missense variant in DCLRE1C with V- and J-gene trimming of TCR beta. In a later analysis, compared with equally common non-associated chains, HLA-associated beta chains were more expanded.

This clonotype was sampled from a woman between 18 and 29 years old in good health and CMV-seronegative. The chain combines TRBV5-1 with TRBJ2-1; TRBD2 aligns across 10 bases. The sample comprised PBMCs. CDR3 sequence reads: CASSLVASGGNEQFF. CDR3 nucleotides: TGCGCCAGCAGCTTGGTTGCTAGCGGGGGCAATGAGCAGTTCTTC.